This TCR beta chain was profiled in a study of T cells in Graves' hyperthyroidism and ophthalmopathy (dated by TCRdb to about 2019). Study-level background: Peripheral blood samples were taken at initial diagnosis, before any treatment was given. TCR V-J signatures able to tell the groups apart were searched for in a discovery cohort of 95 or so patients, of whom more than 40 had Graves' ophthalmopathy and under 65 had stable Graves' hyperthyroidism. Prospective prediction of ophthalmopathy was tested in an independent validation cohort of 18 to 20 hyperthyroidism patients and around 16 patients who later progressed to ophthalmopathy. For training and testing, the 100 or so patients in the discovery cohort were randomly divided in a 7:3 ratio. In about 6 Graves' hyperthyroidism patients, the study also compared T-cell repertoires from thyroid tissue with T-cell repertoires from blood. Once sampling was done, hyperthyroidism patients were given methimazole at a starting dose of 30 mg daily, whereas ophthalmopathy patients were given high-dose intravenous methylprednisolone. The paper describes TCR Vbeta CDR3 sequencing of about 140 peripheral blood samples, made up of about 41 ophthalmopathy patients, around 73 hyperthyroidism patients and roughly 17 progressor patients.

This clonotype occurred many times. Its antigen is not yet known. It has no much larger one-base neighbor in the sample; base qualities were not kept. The germline V gene (reference sequence) specifies DFQATT as CDR1 and SNEGSKA as CDR2. Counted from cysteine to phenylalanine, this CDR3 has 13 amino acids. The only DNA kept is the CDR3, 39 bases in frame from the first base. Trimming costs V 2 bases and J 0 bases, and their ends lie 7 bases apart. The paper's findings and limits, for the study overall: Most expanded thyroid clonotypes (frequency above 0.001) were also detected in blood, suggesting blood repertoires may reflect thyroid immune responses. Sample size was not statistically predetermined, and blinding of investigators to group allocation was not performed. In validation, the model predicted progression to ophthalmopathy a median of about 6.5 months before onset, with about 70% sensitivity and 72.22% specificity. A 13 V-J signature model separated ophthalmopathy from stable hyperthyroidism, with 87.88% sensitivity and about 81% specificity in cross-validation and 80%/75% in testing.

Amplification of TCR beta CDR3 regions was carried out from RNA transcripts. For the first round of RT-PCR on the TCR CDR3, the HTBI primer set was used together with the Qiagen OneStep RT-PCR kit. A second multiplex PCR round built the libraries, followed by size selection and purification. Libraries were sequenced paired-end with 100 bp reads on an Illumina HiSeq2000. As for the authors' bioinformatics: SOAPnuke was used to process the raw data, removing reads that contained adapters or uncalled bases, had a mean Phred below 15, or lacked an exact match to the constant primer or identifier. COPE v1.2.5 was used to merge the high-quality paired reads, and each unique nucleotide sequence was defined as a clonotype. Clonotypes were aligned to IMGT TRBV, TRBD and TRBJ reference segments using MiTCR v1.1. The analysis was restricted to V-J combinations with a frequency above 0.0001, which together covered around 99% of the repertoires. A TCS score was defined as the ratio of F50 (clonal expansion) to E x V (chaos), with BLOSUM62-based TCRdist applied between CDR3 peptides within each V-J. Welch's t-statistics and random forest reduced roughly 500 V-J features to fewer than 15, which were used in a naive Bayes classifier (R e1071). In TCRdb, the public reads were trimmed at Q25 with fastp and aligned with MiXCR, with productive beta chains retained. One record per CDR3 amino acid sequence lists the most common genes and DNA. Here the V and J calls rest on TCRdb's processing, not on the authors' analysis. This sample gives about 420,000 distinct CDR3 sequences in total; 15% to 17% of them show up just once. The leading ten clones occupy 11% to 15% of the sample.

A patient counted as having stable Graves' hyperthyroidism if no progression to ophthalmopathy occurred over 18 months of follow-up. The hyperthyroidism patients were between 18 and 65 years old and newly diagnosed, with a disease duration of less than 2 months. Any patient with an uncontrolled infection, another autoimmune disease, pregnancy or lactation was excluded. Diagnoses were established on the basis of clinical symptoms, serum thyroxine and TRAb, thyroid ultrasound, and orbital computed tomography. Ficoll-Paque density gradient centrifugation was used to isolate PBMCs from about 10 ml of fresh peripheral blood. Total RNA was extracted using Trizol reagent, and RNA quality was assessed on an Agilent 2100 Bioanalyzer.

This clonotype was obtained from a woman between 18 and 29 years old with Graves' hyperthyroidism. Sequenced input: blood. The chain is made from TRBV20-1 and TRBJ1-1; a confident D gene designation cannot be given. The CDR3: CSARQIVNTEAFF. The nucleotide sequence reads as follows: TGCAGTGCTAGACAGATCGTGAACACTGAAGCTTTCTTT.